This is a list of T cell receptor beta chains from one sample in a study of cytomegalovirus exposure and HLA in healthy donors. Clones were read by immunoSEQ multiplex PCR, and TCRdb kept only the in-frame ones, dropping some. The top ten hold roughly a tenth of the sample, which has 100,000 or so clones, roughly 71% seen once. Input material: PBMCs. The receptors here all came from a man between 45 and 60 years old in good health and CMV-seronegative. Both conserved end residues are part of each CDR3. The D gene is left open where the match is weak. Size is stated for part of the rows, as once, few or many counts, or as a class when the clone is expanded.

d_gene,v_gene,j_gene,abundance,CDR3aa,CDR3nt
.,TRBV6-1,TRBJ1-5,few,CASSEASPLGNQPQHF,TGTGCCAGCAGTGAAGCATCCCCGCTAGGCAATCAGCCCCAGCATTTT
TRBD1,TRBV5-8,TRBJ2-7,.,CASSLYSGQGVVEQYF,TGTGCCAGCAGCTTGTATTCGGGACAGGGGGTAGTCGAGCAGTACTTC
TRBD1,TRBV28,TRBJ1-4,.,CASVGQGYLSANEKLFF,TGTGCCAGCGTCGGACAGGGATACTTGAGTGCTAATGAAAAACTGTTTTTT
TRBD1,TRBV30,TRBJ1-4,.,CAWNDRDGEKLFF,TGTGCCTGGAACGACAGGGATGGTGAAAAACTGTTTTTT
.,TRBV5-6,TRBJ1-5,.,CASSFGGSGFEPQHF,TGTGCCAGCAGCTTTGGAGGGTCCGGTTTCGAGCCCCAGCATTTT
TRBD2,TRBV6-1,TRBJ2-7,.,CASSPIGGGELQYF,TGTGCCAGCAGTCCAATTGGGGGAGGGGAACTGCAGTACTTC
TRBD2,TRBV27,TRBJ2-5,.,CASSLSLAGGGETQYF,TGTGCCAGCAGTTTATCGCTAGCGGGAGGGGGAGAGACCCAGTACTTC
.,TRBV2,TRBJ1-5,.,CASRARTEGNQPQHF,TGTGCCAGCAGAGCGCGGACGGAGGGCAATCAGCCCCAGCATTTT
TRBD1,TRBV30,TRBJ1-5,once,CAWGQGATQPQHF,TGTGCCTGGGGACAGGGGGCAACTCAGCCCCAGCATTTT
.,TRBV11-2,TRBJ2-5,.,CASSPQGETQYF,TGTGCCAGCAGCCCGCAGGGTGAGACCCAGTACTTC
.,TRBV30,TRBJ1-4,.,CAWNRQTNEKLFF,TGTGCCTGGAACAGACAGACTAATGAAAAACTGTTTTTT
TRBD2,TRBV6-4,TRBJ2-5,few,CASSDPGTSPSKETQYF,TGTGCCAGCAGTGATCCCGGGACTAGCCCAAGCAAAGAGACCCAGTACTTC
TRBD2,TRBV27,TRBJ2-1,.,CASSPRAGLNNEQFF,TGTGCCAGCAGCCCCCGAGCGGGATTGAACAATGAGCAGTTCTTC
.,TRBV4-3,TRBJ2-7,.,CASSQDRSEQYF,TGCGCCAGCAGCCAAGATCGCAGTGAGCAGTACTTC
TRBD1,TRBV12-5,TRBJ1-3,.,CASSGGTGNTIYF,TGTGCTAGCTCAGGGGGAACTGGAAACACCATATATTTT
.,TRBV7-9,TRBJ1-6,.,CASSLAQGGSPLHF,TGTGCCAGCAGCTTAGCCCAGGGAGGTTCACCCCTCCACTTT
.,TRBV18,TRBJ1-3,.,CASSMTPSSGNTIYF,TGTGCCAGCTCTATGACACCCAGCTCTGGAAACACCATATATTTT
TRBD2,TRBV6-6,TRBJ2-7,.,CASSLRSGGAGQYF,TGTGCCAGCAGTTTAAGAAGCGGGGGGGCGGGGCAGTACTTC
TRBD1,TRBV5-4,TRBJ1-1,.,CASSGGQLNTEAFF,TGTGCCAGCAGCGGGGGACAGTTGAACACTGAAGCTTTCTTT
TRBD1,TRBV2,TRBJ1-4,.,CARARGINEKLFF,TGTGCCAGGGCCAGGGGGATCAATGAAAAACTGTTTTTT
.,TRBV15,TRBJ1-5,.,CATSGLKRPSNQPQHF,TGTGCCACCAGCGGCCTTAAGCGACCTAGCAATCAGCCCCAGCATTTT
TRBD2,TRBV27,TRBJ2-1,.,CASSLGLAGYNEQFF,TGTGCCAGCAGTTTAGGGCTAGCGGGATACAATGAGCAGTTCTTC